The source of this TCR beta chain is a study of blood T cell repertoires in COVID-19. The V gene's germline CDR1 is SGHNT and CDR2 YYREEE (reference sequence). Trimming cost V 7 bases and J 2 bases, with 12 bases left between them. This CDR3 contains 13 residues. This clone is classed as medium-sized. This table comes from immunoSEQ multiplex PCR, and its TCRdb copy is limited to in-frame clones, with some not included. The table includes 35,000 to 45,000 clones, roughly 90% detected once. The source material was peripheral blood. The gene calls are TRBV5-4 and TRBJ2-5; D remains ambiguous. The TCR sequence derives from a human donor in a cohort sampled during active COVID-19. CDR3: CASSGQTQETQYF. CDR3 nucleotides: TGTGCCAGCTCCGGCCAGACACAAGAGACCCAGTACTTC.